Given below is one T cell receptor (beta chain) in context. Its antigen is still unknown. Unique molecular identifiers were incorporated into the prepared TCRbeta library. TCRdb called the PCR reads again in MiXCR, with one record for every CDR3 protein. Of approximately 800,000 distinct CDR3 sequences listed, 16% were seen once; the top ten hold roughly 4.8%. Germline CDR1 is MGHRA and CDR2 is YSYEKL. The CDR3 sequence is 15 residues long. V was shortened by 1 base and J by 7 bases, with 14 bases between the two germline ends. This specimen belongs to a study of T-cell reconstitution after alpha-beta-depleted transplantation in children. Findings and caveats of the study: Several hundred graft clones that had expanded were reportedly the source of alpha-beta T cells about two months after transplant.

The rearrangement joins TRBV4-1 to TRBJ1-5; D call uncertain. This clonotype originated in a male patient between 10 and 17 years old who had a stem cell transplant for acute lymphoblastic leukemia, so the T cells may come from the graft donor. Sequenced material: PBMCs, mostly from graft donor cells, taken 360 days after TCRalphabeta/CD19-depleted stem cell transplant. The DNA of the CDR3 is TGCGCCAGCAGCCAAGTATCCCGGCTCTACCAGCCCCAGCATTTT. It is translated as CASSQVSRLYQPQHF.